One and the same sample provided the 11 T cell receptor beta chains below, sequenced in a study of blood T cell repertoires in COVID-19. The data were produced by immunoSEQ multiplex PCR, yet TCRdb's version contains in-frame clones alone and is incomplete. The sample has some 150,000 clones; roughly nine tenths are singletons. The sample comprised peripheral blood. These receptors originate from an older woman with COVID-19, enrolled during active disease.

V gene TRBV15 combines with J gene TRBJ1-2; D may be TRBD1 (6 bases). The CDR3 contains 16 residues. The V end lost 0 bases, the J end lost 7 bases, and 18 bases lay between the germline ends. Germline V lookup: CDR1 LNHNV, CDR2 YYDKDF (reference sequence). CDR3 in amino acids: CATSRDSLDRRVGYTF. Here the CDR3 DNA reads TGTGCCACCAGCAGAGATTCCTTAGACAGGCGCGTTGGCTACACCTTC.

The chain couples TRBV27 to TRBJ2-3; D is uncertain. The V gene's germline CDR1 is MNHEY and CDR2 SMNVEV (reference sequence). Trimming removed 3 bases from V and 1 base from J, with 14 bases in between. The CDR3 spans 16 residues. CDR3: CASSFLFGARTDTQYF. For the CDR3, the DNA is TGTGCCAGCAGTTTCTTGTTTGGAGCTCGCACAGATACGCAGTATTTT.

This chain uses TRBV3-1 (or the pseudogene TRBV3-2) with TRBJ2-7; TRBD2 matches at 9 bases. The CDR3 runs to 14 residues. Germline V CDR1 and CDR2: LGHDT, YNNKEL (reference sequence). Trimming cost V 4 bases and J 7 bases; bases outside gene matches: 8. The CDR3 nucleotides are TGTGCCAGCAGCCCAGATAGCGGGAGAGGGGAGCAGTACTTC. Its protein is CASSPDSGRGEQYF.

The V and J genes are TRBV5-1 and TRBJ1-6, with a tentative D call TRBD1 (5 bases). The CDR3 is made up of 15 amino acids. CDR1 SGHRS and CDR2 YFSETQ come from the germline V gene. Trimming stripped 0 bases from V and 8 bases from J, with 12 bases between. The CDR3 region has the DNA TGCGCCAGCAGCTTGGAAGTGGCGGGGGATTCACCCCTCCACTTT. It encodes CASSLEVAGDSPLHF.

The gene calls are TRBV10-1 and TRBJ2-4; weak D call: TRBD1 (6 bases). Trimming took 3 bases from V and 3 from J, leaving 18 bases between them. The germline V gene has CDR1 WNHNN and CDR2 SYGVQD (reference sequence). This CDR3 comprises 17 residues. This CDR3 is CASSELSGELVKNIQYF. The CDR3 DNA is TGCGCCAGCAGTGAACTTTCAGGGGAACTCGTCAAAAACATTCAGTACTTC.

V gene TRBV4-1 combines with J gene TRBJ1-4; perhaps TRBD1 as D (5 bases). Germline assignment: CDR1 MGHRA and CDR2 YSYEKL. Deletions cut 4 bases from V and 8 bases from J, with 11 bases between. The CDR3 extends over 13 amino acids. CDR3 nucleotide sequence: TGCGCCAGCAGCCGAGCGCCAGGGGAAAAACTGTTTTTT. Its translation is CASSRAPGEKLFF.

The chain combines TRBV11-2 with TRBJ2-1; TRBD2 matches at 12 bases. Looked up from germline, CDR1 is SGHAT and CDR2 is FQNNGV. The length of the CDR3 is 12 residues. The V segment lost 6 bases and the J segment 10 bases; nucleotides outside the gene matches: 1. CDR3 bases: TGTGCCAGCAGGCTAGCGGGAGGGGAGCAGTTCTTC. It yields the protein CASRLAGGEQFF.

The chain is built from TRBV19 and TRBJ1-2; no clear D. V was clipped by 6 bases and J by 4 bases, with 18 bases between them. This CDR3 has 15 residues. Germline V CDR1 and CDR2: LNHDA, SQIVND (reference sequence). CDR3 DNA sequence: TGTGCCAGTAGGGAGACGGAACCCCCTCTCTATGGCTACACCTTC. It specifies CASRETEPPLYGYTF.

The chain employs TRBV5-6 and TRBJ1-2; 7 nucleotides line up with TRBD1. This CDR3 has 15 amino acids. V was pared by 0 bases and J by 4 bases, with 6 bases of the junction left unmatched. Germline V CDR1 and CDR2: SGHDT, YYEEEE. The DNA of the CDR3 is TGTGCCAGCAGCTTGGACAGGGGCGAATTCTATGGCTACACCTTC. Its protein is CASSLDRGEFYGYTF.

J is TRBJ1-3 and V is TRBV19; D gene unclear. There are 14 residues in the CDR3. Germline V lookup: CDR1 LNHDA, CDR2 SQIVND (reference sequence). Trimming left V 4 bases short and J 0 bases short, with 7 bases between. The CDR3 coding sequence is TGTGCCAGTAGTAGGGCAGACTCTGGAAACACCATATATTTT. It codes for CASSRADSGNTIYF. Full variable domain (outside the CDR3, taken from reference TRBV19 and TRBJ1-3): DGGITQSPKYLFRKEGQNVTLSCEQNLNHDAMYWYRQDPGQGLRLIYYSQIVNDFQKGDIAEGYSVSREKKESFPLTVTSAQKNPTAFYLCASSRADSGNTIYFGEGSWLTVV.

V and J are TRBV7-3 and TRBJ2-7; D remains ambiguous. Germline CDR1 is SGHTA and CDR2 is FQGTGA. The germline V and J ends were trimmed by 4 bases and 4 bases, with 23 bases remaining between them. The CDR3 sequence is 17 residues long. CDR3 sequence reads: CASSSPPWANFSYEQYF. The CDR3 bases are TGTGCCAGCAGCTCACCGCCCTGGGCCAATTTCTCTTACGAGCAGTACTTC.